Listed here is a single TCR beta chain. Its antigen has not been determined. No qualities accompany the bases; no much larger clone lies one base away. In total, approximately 610 healthy bone marrow donors made up the cohort. At the time of sampling, all cohort members were nominally healthy, though unrecorded immune exposures were likely present. The donor was CMV seronegative and was included in the group of under 450 seronegative cohort members. A peripheral blood sample was provided by each donor, and peripheral blood mononuclear cells were used for TCR beta sequencing. Genomic DNA extraction from the blood cell samples was performed with the Qiagen DNeasy Blood Extraction Kit. These data belong to a study of cytomegalovirus exposure and HLA in healthy donors (dated by TCRdb to about 2017). In the study overall: In an earlier analysis of 587 of the donors, about 270 Gb of sequence data and 95 million to 130 million unique TCR beta sequences from some 170 million T cells were reported. Approximately 330 gigabases of sequencing data and 91 million or so unique TCR sequences made up an early release that covered approximately 700 HLA-typed donors. The genetic ancestry cluster associated with self-reported Caucasian donors included 81% of the roughly 360 genotyped donors. The study aimed to test whether signatures of past pathogen exposure could be identified by cataloging public T cell receptors. The study profiled the T cell repertoires of about 640 subjects by immunosequencing and related them to cytomegalovirus serostatus. Along with the 666-subject first cohort, a separate validation cohort of around 110 different subjects was used. High-throughput TCR immunosequencing, statistical association of individual TCRs with disease status, and machine learning were combined to predict cytomegalovirus infection status. To study patterns of TCR occurrence, a later analysis re-analyzed previously published TCR beta repertoires from several hundred donors and added high-resolution HLA genotyping. The later analysis used no new phenotypic data to find candidate immune exposures, relying instead on TCR beta sequences and their occurrence across donors. An earlier analysis of around 580 of the donors used high-throughput TCR beta sequencing to judge whether each TCR beta V gene segment behaved as functional or pseudogenic. Donor age, sex, ethnicity and CMV serostatus were collected together with the repertoire data. A later genetic analysis used genome-wide SNP genotypes for about 60% of the roughly 700 donors, treating that subset as a discovery cohort. Every discovery cohort repertoire had been produced on one sequencing platform. HLA typing covered class I and class II loci at four-digit resolution. Typing coverage varied by locus: roughly 620-640 donors for A, B, C, DRB1 and DQB1; approximately 560 for DQA1; more than 600 for DPA1; roughly 450 for DPB1. Four to six DR-DQ haplotypes were handled as single units for association and clustering, since linkage in the cohort was strong. Across approximately 400 genotyped donors of the cohort, an average of approximately 200,000 unique TCR beta nucleotide sequences per donor were sequenced, and approximately 19% of those sequences were non-productive.

Receptor libraries were prepared by the immunoSEQ multiplex PCR assay. For the multiplex PCR, a mixture combining 60 forward primers for TCR Vbeta segments and 13 reverse primers for TCR Jbeta segments was used. The CDR3 region of rearranged TCR beta genes was amplified from genomic DNA by a multiplex PCR assay. Amplified TCR beta libraries were sequenced as 87-base-pair reads on the Illumina HiSeq System. Concerning the study's data processing: A later analysis tallied approximately 87 million unique TCR beta chains across the 666 repertoires, and about 10 million of those chains were shared by two or more donors. A nearest-neighbor algorithm error-corrected the raw reads and collapsed the reads into unique sequences, merging closely related sequences to remove PCR and sequencing errors. CDR3 sequences were aligned to IMGT reference sequences to assign V, D and J gene segments. For a sequence to be retained, a match of at least six nucleotides to both a V gene segment and a J gene segment was required. Rearrangements were classified as productive when the CDR3 lacked stop codons and remained in frame with V and J, and all other rearrangements were classified as non-productive. CDR3 was defined according to IMGT convention as the region running from the second conserved V-encoded cysteine to the conserved J-encoded phenylalanine. The earlier analysis of 500 to 750 of the donors excluded any sequence lacking an unambiguous match to a single V gene segment. In an earlier analysis of about 590 of the donors, a V segment was called functional when productive rearrangements were above 56.7%, and segregating when the standard deviation between donors exceeded 5%. A statistical classification framework was developed to diagnose cytomegalovirus status using the catalog of TCR beta chain sequences. A later analysis assigned V and J genes by comparing TCR nucleotide sequences with IMGT/GENE-DB human TR gene sequences. A later analysis assigned CDR3 sequences and most-parsimonious VDJ recombination scenarios with the TCRdist pipeline. In a later analysis, each TCR beta chain was defined by its CDR3 amino acid sequence together with its V-gene family, and reads without a unique V-gene family were excluded. To address suspected cross-contamination and a sequencing artifact, a later analysis removed 592 highly shared, low-generation-probability nucleotide sequences. In a later analysis, a clonal expansion index was calculated for each public chain from normalized within-repertoire ranks of inferred template counts. In a later analysis, generation probabilities were computed with a VDJ recombination model fitted to out-of-frame rearrangements, and the resulting probabilities were checked against IGoR. In a later analysis, hypergeometric tests were used to score TCR-TCR, TCR-HLA and TCR-CMV co-occurrence, with a repertoire-size bias correction applied to TCR pairs. A later analysis estimated false discovery rates by permuting HLA or CMV assignments 20 times. In a later analysis, co-occurring TCRs were grouped using DBSCAN, and TCRdist sequence similarity was added for clustering within HLA-allele-positive subsets. Repertoires with fewer than 30,000 or more than 120,000 public chains, plus five repertoires with anomalous nucleotide sharing, were excluded from co-occurrence clustering. What TCRdb holds here is the immuneACCESS table cut down to in-frame rearrangements. Part of the clones is not present; checked against another copy, under half of the missing clones reflect an unresolved V gene, and the others are unexplained. V, J and clone size derive from that table, while D and trimming were established from the DNA sequence. For this sample the table gives roughly 190,000 clones, of which 80% to 90% were detected only once. The ten top clones hold over 1% of the sample.

Broader findings and caveats from the paper: Correlated functional status among segregating V segments might reflect linkage disequilibrium, but an unknown experimental factor could not be ruled out. According to the authors, the approach could potentially be generalized to other disease states and immunological phenotypes. In the study, some 180 TCR beta chains were listed as associated with cytomegalovirus. Across donors, most TCR sequences were observed very rarely, whereas some public TCRs were present in many individuals. Some IMGT-functional V segments, including TRBV6-2 and TRBV6-3, could not be told apart with the 87-base-pair reads, so those segments were excluded. A group of highly shared sequence variants was considered likely to be a technical artifact of the sequencing pipeline. Immune exposure information for the cohort was limited to CMV serostatus. In a later genetic analysis, fewer N-insertions in productive TCRs were reported among donors in an Asian-associated ancestry cluster than the roughly 700-donor mean. Sequencing depth was assumed to be roughly uniform across donors in the presence/absence analyses, though that assumption may not hold. In vitro tests confirmed that a few of the cytomegalovirus-associated TCR beta chains recognize cytomegalovirus antigens. Because counts were too low, roughly 18 rarely observed V segments, including chromosome 9 orphons, were left out of the earlier analysis of approximately 580 of the donors. In this cohort, only TCR beta chains were sequenced, and detectable features were limited by the absence of alpha or paired-chain data. A further reported finding was that TCR beta sequences accurately predicted the HLA-A and HLA-B alleles for most subjects in the first cohort. In a later analysis, HLA-associated TCR beta chains showed more clonal expansion and lower generation probabilities than non-associated chains that were equally common. Because HLA typing was unavailable for some donors at each locus, only the typed subset was used in association tests. Strong co-occurrence of HLA alleles, especially DR and DQ, made assigning TCR associations to individual alleles difficult. In a later analysis, several top co-occurrence clusters were reported to appear linked to parvovirus B19, influenza, CMV and Epstein-Barr virus. The classifier was reported to diagnose cytomegalovirus status with high specificity and sensitivity in both the original and validation cohorts. In a later analysis, TCR association rates were found to vary across HLA loci, with the most associated TCRs seen for DRB1 alleles and the fewest for HLA-C alleles. According to a later analysis, most CMV-associated TCR beta chains appeared to be HLA-restricted, and the HLA associations seemed to be driven largely by CMV exposure. V-gene and J-gene trimming of TCR beta chains was associated with a missense DCLRE1C variant in a later genetic analysis, and the association was replicated in an independent cohort. An earlier analysis of 587 of the donors showed that most TCR beta V segments appeared in productive rearrangements either about 90% or about 30% of the time, which broadly matched IMGT annotations. In a later analysis, about 16,000 TCR beta sequences were associated with specific HLA alleles at a false discovery rate of 0.05.

V loses 5 bases of germline sequence and J loses 15 bases, and the interval between the two ends is 17 bases. The CDR3, from cysteine to phenylalanine, totals 11 residues. Just CDR3 DNA is preserved here, 33 bases in frame from base 1. CDR1 and CDR2 are read off the germline V gene (reference sequence) as DFQATT and SNEGSKA. The clonotype was recovered from a man aged 25 to 45 in good health and CMV-seronegative. The rearranged chain carries TRBV20-1 and TRBJ1-5; TRBD1 is a possible D gene, resting on 6 matching bases. Sequenced: PBMCs. The nucleotides are TGCAGTGCTTTCCTCGGGACAATGGGGCATTTT. Translated, this is CSAFLGTMGHF.